This T cell receptor beta chain is from a study of control samples from healthy donors and cancer patients. Generated by immunoSEQ multiplex PCR, the TCRdb table keeps only in-frame clones and is missing some. The sample includes some 140,000 clones, 75% to 90% of them seen just once. The CDR3 is made up of 13 amino acids. Looked up from germline, CDR1 is SGHRS and CDR2 is YFSETQ. V was cut by 5 bases and J by 4 bases, with 12 bases left in between. The genes are TRBV5-1 and TRBJ1-1; the D is unclear. The sequencing sample was made of blood. This sequence was found in a woman in her twenties or thirties in good health. The CDR3 DNA reads TGCGCCAGCAGACAAGAGGTTAGCACTGAAGCTTTCTTT. It translates to CASRQEVSTEAFF.